A single T cell receptor (beta chain) is shown here with its context. No antigen is known for it. The data belong to a study of T cell responses to AZD1222 COVID-19 vaccine. Study details: The study pooled second doses at about 4 or about 12 weeks. Study results and limitations: Two doses of AZD1222 preceded a rise in Spike-specific TCR breadth and depth. Nearly half of the spike-specific TCRs reportedly recognize variant regions that carry no mutations.

Here immunoSEQ multiplex PCR was the method, and the copy in TCRdb shows in-frame clones only, minus some. This sample has 120,000 to 150,000 clones, with roughly 88% found just once. With 1 base removed from V and 3 bases from J, the gap between germline ends came to 22 bases. Looked up from germline, CDR1 is MGHRA and CDR2 is YSYEKL. CDR3 size: 19 residues. The source was peripheral blood, collected on day 0 of AZD1222 vaccination. The sequence was collected from an adult in good health. The chain uses TRBV4-1 and TRBJ1-3; D unresolved. CDR3 coding DNA: TGCGCCAGCAGCCAAGTCACGGTCGAGCACCTGGGGAATGGAAACACCATATATTTT. Encoded protein: CASSQVTVEHLGNGNTIYF.